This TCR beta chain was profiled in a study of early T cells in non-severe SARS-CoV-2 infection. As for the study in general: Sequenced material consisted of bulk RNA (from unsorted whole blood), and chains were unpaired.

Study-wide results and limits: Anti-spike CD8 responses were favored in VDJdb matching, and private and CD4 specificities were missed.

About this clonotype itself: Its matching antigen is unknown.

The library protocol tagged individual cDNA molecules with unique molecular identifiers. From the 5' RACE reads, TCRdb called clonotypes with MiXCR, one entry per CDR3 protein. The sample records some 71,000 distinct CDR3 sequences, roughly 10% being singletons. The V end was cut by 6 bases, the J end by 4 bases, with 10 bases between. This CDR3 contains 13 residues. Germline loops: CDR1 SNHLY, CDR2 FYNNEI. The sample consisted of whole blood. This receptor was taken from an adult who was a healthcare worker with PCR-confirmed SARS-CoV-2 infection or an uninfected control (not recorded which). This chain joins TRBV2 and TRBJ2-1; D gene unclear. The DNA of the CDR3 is TGTGCCAGCAGGCCGGGTGTGTACAATGAGCAGTTCTTC. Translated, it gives CASRPGVYNEQFF.